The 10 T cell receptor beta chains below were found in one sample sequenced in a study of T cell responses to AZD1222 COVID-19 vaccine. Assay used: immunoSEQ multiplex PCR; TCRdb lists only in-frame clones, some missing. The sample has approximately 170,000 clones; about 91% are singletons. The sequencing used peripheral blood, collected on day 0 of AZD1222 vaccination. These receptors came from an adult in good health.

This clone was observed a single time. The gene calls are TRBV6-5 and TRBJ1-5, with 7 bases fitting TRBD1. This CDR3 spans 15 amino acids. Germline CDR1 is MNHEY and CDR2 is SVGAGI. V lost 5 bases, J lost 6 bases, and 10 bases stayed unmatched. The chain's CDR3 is CASSQRQGRSQPQHF. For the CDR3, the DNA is TGTGCCAGCAGTCAAAGACAGGGTCGGAGTCAGCCCCAGCATTTT.

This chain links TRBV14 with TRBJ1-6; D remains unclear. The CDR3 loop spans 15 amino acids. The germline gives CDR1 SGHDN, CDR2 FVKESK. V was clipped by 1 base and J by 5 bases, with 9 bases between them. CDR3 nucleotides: TGTGCCAGCAGCCAAGTTAACGGGGATAATTCACCCCTCCACTTT. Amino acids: CASSQVNGDNSPLHF.

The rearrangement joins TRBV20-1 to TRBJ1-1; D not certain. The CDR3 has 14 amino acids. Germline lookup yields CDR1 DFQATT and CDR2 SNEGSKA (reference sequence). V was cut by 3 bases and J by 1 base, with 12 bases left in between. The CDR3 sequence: CSASGSATNTEAFF. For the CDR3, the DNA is TGCAGTGCTAGTGGGTCGGCTACGAACACTGAAGCTTTCTTT.

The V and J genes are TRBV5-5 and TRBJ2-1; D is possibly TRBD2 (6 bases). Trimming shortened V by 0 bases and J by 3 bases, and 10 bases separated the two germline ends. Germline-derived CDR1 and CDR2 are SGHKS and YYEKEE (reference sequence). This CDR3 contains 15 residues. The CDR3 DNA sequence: TGTGCCAGCAGCTTGGACGGGAGTCACTACAATGAGCAGTTCTTC. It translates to CASSLDGSHYNEQFF. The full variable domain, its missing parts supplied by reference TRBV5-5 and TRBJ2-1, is DAGVTQSPTHLIKTRGQQVTLRCSPISGHKSVSWYQQVLGQGPQFIFQYYEKEERGRGNFPDRFSARQFPNYSSELNVNALLLGDSALYLCASSLDGSHYNEQFFGPGTRLTVL.

The CDR3 DNA reads TGTGCCAGCAGCCAAGACAGGGGGGAGACCCAGTACTTC. Protein sequence: CASSQDRGETQYF. J is TRBJ2-5 and V is TRBV3-1 (or the pseudogene TRBV3-2); 7 nucleotides match TRBD1. Per germline, CDR1 LGHDT and CDR2 YNNKEL (reference sequence). The V gene end was trimmed by 0 bases and the J gene end by 5 bases; junction bases not matched to a gene: 0. The CDR3 sequence is 13 residues long.

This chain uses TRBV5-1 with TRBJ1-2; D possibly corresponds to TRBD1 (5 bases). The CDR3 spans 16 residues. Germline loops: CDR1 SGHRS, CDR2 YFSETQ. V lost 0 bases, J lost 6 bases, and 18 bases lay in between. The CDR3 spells CASSLDRPGSGHGYTF. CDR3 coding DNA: TGCGCCAGCAGCTTGGATCGGCCAGGGTCGGGCCATGGCTACACCTTC.

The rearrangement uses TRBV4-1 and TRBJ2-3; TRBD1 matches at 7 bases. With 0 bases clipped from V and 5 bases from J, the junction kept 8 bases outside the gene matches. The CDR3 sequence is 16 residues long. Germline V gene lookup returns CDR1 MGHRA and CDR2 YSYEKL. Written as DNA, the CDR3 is TGCGCCAGCAGCCAAGAGCCGGGACAGCGCCTAGATACGCAGTATTTT. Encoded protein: CASSQEPGQRLDTQYF.

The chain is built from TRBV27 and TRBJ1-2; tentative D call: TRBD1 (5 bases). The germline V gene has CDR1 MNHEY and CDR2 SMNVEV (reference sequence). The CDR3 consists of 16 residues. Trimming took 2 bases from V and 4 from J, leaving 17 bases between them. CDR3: CASSLRFWGGIYGYTF. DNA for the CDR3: TGTGCCAGCAGTTTAAGATTTTGGGGGGGAATCTATGGCTACACCTTC.

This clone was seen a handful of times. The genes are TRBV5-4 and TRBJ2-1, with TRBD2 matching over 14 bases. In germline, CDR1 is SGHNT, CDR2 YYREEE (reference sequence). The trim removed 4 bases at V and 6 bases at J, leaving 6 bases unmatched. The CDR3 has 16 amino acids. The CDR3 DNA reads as TGTGCCAGCAGCAAAGGGACTAGCGGGAGTTTCAATGAGCAGTTCTTC. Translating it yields CASSKGTSGSFNEQFF.

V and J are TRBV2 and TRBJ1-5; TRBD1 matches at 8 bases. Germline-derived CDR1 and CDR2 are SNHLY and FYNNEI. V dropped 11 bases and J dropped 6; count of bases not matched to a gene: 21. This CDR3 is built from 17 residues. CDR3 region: CAGREGPGQEIGQPQHF. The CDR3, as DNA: TGTGCCGGAAGAGAGGGCCCGGGACAGGAGATTGGTCAGCCCCAGCATTTT.